This is a list of T cell receptor beta chains from one sample in a study of blood T cell repertoires in COVID-19. Repertoires were generated with immunoSEQ multiplex PCR, while TCRdb's copy carries only in-frame clones and drops some. The sample has some 150,000 clones, more than 75% seen once; the top ten hold approximately 1.2%. Specimen: PBMCs or T cells enriched from blood (not recorded which). The receptor set was obtained from a woman aged 25-40 years with acute COVID-19. CDR3s leave out the opening cysteine and the closing phenylalanine or tryptophan. Clone size is shown for a subset of rows, as once, few, many or a class of expanded clone.

cdr3_length j_call v_call clone_size cdr3_aa
14 TRBJ1-6 TRBV13 - ASSLGPGQANSPLH
12 TRBJ2-5 TRBV29-1 once SVHDRGNWETQY
12 TRBJ2-1 TRBV29-1 - SVEGEGAYNEQF
14 TRBJ2-4 TRBV9 - ASSPTSGSSKNIQY
12 TRBJ1-2 TRBV7-9 - ASSLAYGGKGYT
12 TRBJ2-7 TRBV30 - AWSSGTGLYEQY
11 TRBJ2-5 TRBV19 once ASSITITETQY
13 TRBJ2-7 TRBV11-3 - ASSSQSIGGYEQY
11 TRBJ1-2 TRBV19 - ASSIHGGSGYT
14 TRBJ1-1 TRBV18 - ASSPPQRGWDTEAF
13 TRBJ1-4 TRBV28 - ASSPRQGPNEKLF
16 TRBJ2-1 TRBV19 - ASSIEPGQDLFDNEQF
12 TRBJ2-1 TRBV15 - ATSRTSGINEQF
15 TRBJ1-6 TRBV28 - ASSSGTASSYNSPLH
15 TRBJ2-3 TRBV7-9 - ASSFSAVGGATDTQY